Following are 5 T cell receptor beta chains from one sample sequenced in a study of blood T cell repertoires in COVID-19. TCRdb's copy holds only in-frame clones and misses some; the assay was immunoSEQ multiplex PCR. The table has around 230,000 clones, about nine tenths seen once. Sample: PBMCs or T cells enriched from blood (not recorded which). These TCRs come from a woman aged 40-49 years with acute COVID-19.

The chain carries TRBV5-4 and TRBJ2-1; D perhaps matches TRBD1 (5 bases). Between the trimmed V and J ends, which lost 0 bases and 0 bases, there was a span of 7 bases. CDR1 and CDR2 from the germline V gene are SGHNT and YYREEE (reference sequence). This CDR3 has 15 amino acids. The CDR3, as DNA: TGTGCCAGCAGCTTGGACAGGAGCTCCTACAATGAGCAGTTCTTC. Encoded protein: CASSLDRSSYNEQFF.

The rearrangement joins TRBV5-1 to TRBJ1-2, with TRBD1 identical over 8 bases. CDR3 length equals 13 residues. With 4 bases clipped from V and 5 bases from J, the junction kept 4 bases outside the gene matches. Germline lookup yields CDR1 SGHRS and CDR2 YFSETQ. The CDR3, as DNA: TGCGCCAGCAGCCAAACAGGGGGTTATGGCTACACCTTC. Encoded protein: CASSQTGGYGYTF.

The gene calls are TRBV19 and TRBJ2-4; D is undetermined. The CDR3 length is 16 residues. The V gene's germline CDR1 is LNHDA and CDR2 SQIVND (reference sequence). V gave up 4 bases and J gave up 0 bases, with 13 bases separating them. The CDR3 here is CASSTWAGLAKNIQYF. DNA for the CDR3: TGTGCCAGTAGTACCTGGGCTGGGCTAGCCAAAAACATTCAGTACTTC.

V usage is TRBV12-3 or TRBV12-4 and J usage is TRBJ2-7; the match to TRBD1 covers 7 bases. The CDR3 loop spans 12 amino acids. The V gene end was trimmed by 5 bases and the J gene end by 6 bases; junction bases not matched to a gene: 4. The DNA of the CDR3 is TGTGCCAGCAGTACAGGGGTAGGCGAGCAGTACTTC. It codes for CASSTGVGEQYF.

The CDR3 sequence: CASSATGGAEKLFF. DNA of the CDR3: TGTGCCAGCAGTGCTACAGGGGGTGCTGAAAAACTGTTTTTT. V and J are TRBV2 and TRBJ1-4; 8 bases map to TRBD1. The CDR3 extends over 14 amino acids. CDR1 and CDR2 from the germline V gene are SNHLY and FYNNEI. Unmatched junction bases numbered 5, after V lost 4 bases and J lost 7 bases. Full variable domain (remainder filled in from reference TRBV2 and TRBJ1-4): EPEVTQTPSHQVTQMGQEVILRCVPISNHLYFYWYRQILGQKVEFLVSFYNNEISEKSEIFDDQFSVERPDGSNFTLKIRSTKLEDSAMYFCASSATGGAEKLFFGSGTQLSVL.